This TCR beta chain is from a study of HIV-infected patients and healthy controls (dated by TCRdb to 2014 to 2015). About the study as a whole: The study asked whether deep sequencing of the TCR repertoire from small blood samples of HIV patients could detect immune perturbation and reconstitution.

In this sample, this clonotype turned up many times. Its antigen is currently not known. No base quality values were provided; no much bigger clone lies one nucleotide off. Since whole blood was used without any cell fractionation, the repertoire reflected all peripheral T cells in unsorted form. Around ten uninfected healthy donors were sampled as controls, a few of whom were sampled twice approximately 14 weeks apart. For RNA extraction, about 2.7 ml of peripheral blood was collected into Tempus tubes. Residual genomic DNA was removed with the TURBO-DNase kit and globin mRNA was depleted with GLOBINclear. SuperScript III was used to reverse transcribe 500 ng RNA with primers targeting the alpha and beta constant regions. Separate alpha and beta chain libraries were made by chain-specific third strand synthesis with multiplexing indices. The protocol used a single primer pair to amplify all rearrangements within a chain, which avoided primer bias, and attached molecular barcodes to each cDNA molecule. The SP2 sequencing primer site and a random hexamer were carried on a 5' RACE adapter, to which purified cDNA was joined by T4 RNA Ligase 1. The authors primed second strand synthesis from the SP2 site with Phusion polymerase and used slow temperature ramps to favor optimal annealing. Joined together, two random hexamer sequences that had both been added before amplification formed the 12-nucleotide barcode of each molecule. A brief initial PCR introduced P5 and P7 adapter elements together with a second index, and an approximately 23-cycle amplification PCR using P5s and P7 primers was subsequently performed. Libraries received roughly 28 PCR cycles in total, were quantified on a Qubit, sized on a Bioanalyzer, and diluted to roughly 4 nM. Normalized libraries were sequenced on an Illumina MiSeq with 2 x 250 paired-end kits. MinElute columns were the means by which the reverse transcription reactions were cleaned up, and the reactions were eluted into roughly 10 ul Tris-Cl. The adapter ligations were run for 23 hours at 16 degrees C, and AMPure XP beads at a 1:1 ratio were afterwards used to clean them. The paper's processing steps were these. A modified Decombinator that output V, J, insert and barcode information was used to process the demultiplexed FASTQ files. Sequences that shared a barcode but differed from the dominant sequence were treated as errors and discarded, and barcodes were clustered at Levenshtein distance 3 and counted to estimate the original cDNA molecules. The R packages ineq, vegan, igraph and RCytoscape were used for downstream analyses, with IMGT nomenclature and CDR3 definitions applied. V gene usage was calculated across distinct sequences, with every TCR tallied a single time to avoid skew from clonal expansion. Unique CDR3 amino acid sequences within a donor were connected in similarity networks whenever two sequences differed by a single Levenshtein edit. In the repertoires, a search was made for a compiled set of published HIV-specific CDR3s (more than 85 alpha, several hundred beta) and CMV-specific CDR3s (about 13 alpha, approximately 250 beta). It was shown by random subsampling to size-matched repertoires that the decreased diversity of patients was not caused by their lower sequence numbers. Clones were called with MiXCR by TCRdb after fastp trimmed the public reads at Q25, and only in-frame beta chains were retained. Every distinct CDR3 protein forms one entry, paired with its most common genes and DNA. TCRdb, not the authors, supplied the V and J calls. The sample includes over 10,000 distinct CDR3 sequences, with roughly a tenth observed a single time. Together, the top ten hold roughly 6.3% of the sample.

Here is what the overall study found, with its caveats: The observed differences in diversity were not explained by the slight differences in age and sex profiles between the study cohorts. Alpha-beta chain pairing was not determined in the samples. Most CMV-associated CDR3s became more frequent during therapy, although their change was not significant, whereas HIV-associated CDR3s showed a significant decrease in frequency. Compared with untreated HIV+ repertoires, healthy control repertoires had roughly threefold more distinct CDR3s and a higher Shannon diversity. Compared with controls, HIV-infected patients showed significantly different mean usage of eight alpha and eight beta V genes. Both the Jaccard index and the count of highly shared sequences showed that healthy controls shared more CDR3s between individuals than HIV+ patients did. Size-matched repertoire data did not replicate the apparent post-therapy recovery of the Gini index in HIV-infected patients. Only sixteen HIV-infected individuals were processed, which the authors considered a major limit on how widely the findings apply. Rare events from HIV-infected data received too much weight under size-matching, and comparisons were complicated by unequal numbers of distinct sequences between patients and controls. The dynamics of distinct T-cell subpopulations could not be separated, and sequencing depth was restricted, because whole blood was used. Significantly higher mean Gini indices were seen in HIV-infected repertoires than in controls, possibly reflecting oligoclonality. Donor HLA types were not determined in the study. MAIT cell alpha-chain CDR3s were found at high frequency in healthy controls but were severely depleted in HIV+ repertoires.

V is reduced by 2 bases and J by 7 bases, leaving a spacing of 14 bases between them. CDR1 and CDR2, per the germline V gene (reference sequence), are GTSNPN and SVGIG. The CDR3 sequence holds 13 residues, the cysteine and phenylalanine included. Only the CDR3 part of the read is kept: 39 bases, read in frame from the first base. The rearrangement joined TRBV30 to TRBJ1-2; the best D guess is TRBD1, with 6 bases matching. The TCR comes from an adult in good health. The sample consisted of blood. The CDR3 amino acid sequence is: CAWSPRGASGYTF. The bases are TGTGCCTGGAGTCCCCGGGGGGCGAGTGGCTACACCTTC.